This T cell receptor (beta chain) was sequenced in a study of blood T cell repertoires in COVID-19. Study summary: The United States, Italy and Spain were the sources of the acute and convalescent COVID-19 samples.

Deletions cut 1 base from V and 2 bases from J, with 12 bases between. The CDR3 has 15 residues. In germline, CDR1 is KGHSH, CDR2 LQKENI. Method: immunoSEQ multiplex PCR; TCRdb's copy keeps in-frame clones and lacks some. Seen here are 140,000 or so clones, around 72% observed once, and the top ten hold approximately 2%. J is TRBJ2-7 and V is TRBV18, with a tentative D call TRBD2 (5 bases). The TCR sequence derives from an older woman with acute or convalescent COVID-19. Source material: peripheral blood. This chain's CDR3 is CASSPRRGPPYEQYF. The CDR3 DNA follows: TGTGCCAGCTCACCACGCCGAGGGCCCCCCTACGAGCAGTACTTC.